The 22 T cell receptor beta chains below all came from one sample that was sequenced in a study of blood T cell repertoires in COVID-19. Profiled with immunoSEQ multiplex PCR; TCRdb holds only in-frame clones, not every one. The table records roughly 140,000 clones, about 83% of them present only once. Sequencing used PBMCs or T cells enriched from blood (not recorded which). The receptors were gathered from a woman aged 50 to 60 who had been exposed to COVID-19.

This clone has a single count. The junction departs from germline at one end; a sequencing error may be responsible. This chain joins TRBV12-3 or TRBV12-4 and TRBJ2-1; D is uncertain. The CDR3 runs to 12 residues. CDR3 residues: CASSSRPISKVF. CDR3 DNA: TGTGCCAGCAGTTCTAGACCCATTTCGAAGGTCTTC.

Only one count was recorded for this clone. The chain has TRBV5-6 and TRBJ1-2, with 7 bases fitting TRBD1. From germline, CDR1 is SGHDT and CDR2 YYEEEE. The J segment lost 5 bases and the V segment lost 4 bases, leaving 5 bases of the junction unmatched. The CDR3 is made up of 13 amino acids. The CDR3 region has the DNA TGTGCCAGCAGCATAGACAGGGTGTATGGCTACACCTTC. Translating gives CASSIDRVYGYTF.

The V call is TRBV6-5, the J call TRBJ1-3, with D maybe TRBD1 (5 bases). Germline V gene lookup returns CDR1 MNHEY and CDR2 SVGAGI. This CDR3 region has 15 residues. Trimming removed 2 bases at V and 4 bases at J, with 12 bases between. For the CDR3, the DNA is TGTGCCAGCAGTTACGGCAGGGCTCTGGGAAACACCATATATTTT. Its translation: CASSYGRALGNTIYF.

The CDR3 here is CASSGPLTGSSYNEQFF. Here the CDR3 DNA reads TGTGCCAGCAGTGGGCCTTTGACAGGTAGTTCTTACAATGAGCAGTTCTTC. The chain carries TRBV6-1 and TRBJ2-1, with D perhaps matching TRBD1 (6 bases). Trimming shortened V by 4 bases and J by 4 bases, and 20 bases separated the two germline ends. Germline values: CDR1 MNHNS, CDR2 SASEGT. The CDR3 sequence is 17 residues long.

This clone was found a few times. V gene TRBV6-1 combines with J gene TRBJ2-2; 14 bases fit TRBD2. The CDR3 has 15 residues. Germline V gene sequence: CDR1 MNHNS, CDR2 SASEGT. J lost 6 bases, V lost 3 bases, and 0 bases had no gene match. Here the CDR3 reads CASSETSGGAGELFF. The CDR3 region has the DNA TGTGCCAGCAGTGAGACTAGCGGGGGGGCCGGGGAGCTGTTTTTT.

This clone has just a few counts. The V gene is TRBV12-5, the J gene TRBJ1-2, with 7 positions matching TRBD1. The V segment lost 5 bases and the J segment 6 bases; nucleotides outside the gene matches: 6. Per the germline V gene, CDR1 is LGHNT and CDR2 is FRNRAP. The CDR3 is 13 residues long. This chain's CDR3 is CASGPGTEDGYTF. For the CDR3, the DNA is TGTGCTAGTGGTCCTGGGACAGAGGATGGCTACACCTTC.

This clone was found once. V gene TRBV7-2 combines with J gene TRBJ1-5; D is unresolved. Germline CDR1 is SGHTA and CDR2 is FQGNSA. The V gene lost 5 bases and the J gene lost 6 bases, with 11 bases spanning the gap. The CDR3 totals 13 residues. The CDR3 sequence is CASSQRGAQPQHF. The CDR3 DNA follows: TGTGCCAGCAGCCAGAGAGGAGCTCAGCCCCAGCATTTT.

The V and J genes are TRBV19 and TRBJ1-1, with TRBD1 as a possible D gene (5 bases). CDR1 is LNHDA, CDR2 SQIVND, per germline (reference sequence). CDR3 length equals 13 residues. Trimming stripped 2 bases from V and 4 bases from J, with 8 bases between. Here the CDR3 DNA reads TGTGCCAGTAGTATACCCCAGGGCACTGAAGCTTTCTTT. It yields the protein CASSIPQGTEAFF.

The chain combines TRBV5-4 with TRBJ2-2, with TRBD1 matching 7 bases. CDR1 and CDR2 (germline): SGHNT, YYREEE (reference sequence). This CDR3 spans 15 amino acids. V dropped 5 bases and J dropped 5; count of bases not matched to a gene: 9. The CDR3, as DNA: TGTGCCAGCAGGAGGGACAGAGGGCGAACCGGGGAGCTGTTTTTT. Protein product: CASRRDRGRTGELFF. Based on the CDR3 plus reference TRBV5-4 and TRBJ2-2, the full variable domain is ETGVTQSPTHLIKTRGQQVTLRCSSQSGHNTVSWYQQALGQGPQFIFQYYREEENGRGNFPPRFSGLQFPNYSSELNVNALELDDSALYLCASRRDRGRTGELFFGEGSRLTVL.

The chain has TRBV5-1 and TRBJ2-7, with TRBD1 matching 9 bases. The CDR3 has 15 amino acids. Germline V gene data show CDR1 as SGHRS and CDR2 as YFSETQ. V dropped 2 bases and J dropped 2; count of bases not matched to a gene: 5. The CDR3 region has the DNA TGCGCCAGCAGCTTCACCGGGACAGGGACCTACGAGCAGTACTTC. Protein: CASSFTGTGTYEQYF.

The chain links TRBV7-3 to TRBJ1-6, with D perhaps TRBD1 (6 bases). The CDR3 runs 14 residues. The V end lost 0 bases, the J end lost 10 bases, and 10 bases lay between the germline ends. Germline V gives CDR1 SGHTA, CDR2 FQGTGA. The CDR3 bases are TGTGCCAGCAGCTTAACGGCAGGGGAATCACCCCTCCACTTT. Translation gives CASSLTAGESPLHF.

The genes are TRBV19 and TRBJ2-2; 14 nucleotides align to TRBD2. The CDR3 covers 18 residues. The ends lost 6 bases at V and 2 bases at J; junction bases unmatched: 8. CDR1 LNHDA and CDR2 SQIVND come from the germline V gene (reference sequence). In DNA, the CDR3 is TGTGCCAGTAGCGCGGCCGGGACTAGCGGGAGAAACACCGGGGAGCTGTTTTTT. Its translation: CASSAAGTSGRNTGELFF.

This clone was seen a single time. This chain links TRBV2 with TRBJ1-5; 7 positions agree with TRBD1. V dropped 5 bases and J dropped 2; count of bases not matched to a gene: 6. Germline V gene data show CDR1 as SNHLY and CDR2 as FYNNEI. CDR3 length: 15 amino acids. The CDR3 DNA reads as TGTGCCAGCAGTTCCCCAGGGGGTGGCAATCAGCCCCAGCATTTT. It is translated as CASSSPGGGNQPQHF. Drawing the rest from reference TRBV2 and TRBJ1-5, the complete variable domain is EPEVTQTPSHQVTQMGQEVILRCVPISNHLYFYWYRQILGQKVEFLVSFYNNEISEKSEIFDDQFSVERPDGSNFTLKIRSTKLEDSAMYFCASSSPGGGNQPQHFGDGTRLSIL.

A remark on this clone: Different DNA sequences within this sample yield the same CDR3. This chain links TRBV5-1 with TRBJ2-1; TRBD2 matches at 9 bases. With V trimmed by 4 bases and J by 4 bases, 6 bases remained unmatched. Germline CDR1 is SGHRS and CDR2 is YFSETQ. This CDR3 is 15 amino acids long. CDR3 residues: CASSPETSGYNEQFF. The CDR3 coding sequence is TGCGCCAGCAGCCCGGAGACTAGCGGTTACAATGAGCAGTTCTTC.

In this sample, this clone turned up once. V gene TRBV7-2 combines with J gene TRBJ1-3; no clear D gene. V dropped 5 bases and J dropped 0 bases, with 8 bases sitting between them. The CDR3 extends over 14 amino acids. CDR1 and CDR2 (germline): SGHTA, FQGNSA. The CDR3 DNA follows: TGTGCCAGCAGCCGCGGAGACTCTGGAAACACCATATATTTT. It is translated as CASSRGDSGNTIYF.

This rearrangement joins TRBV4-3 to TRBJ2-1, with a possible D match to TRBD2 (6 bases). CDR1 is LGHNA and CDR2 is YSLEER in the germline V gene. V lost 3 bases and J lost 2, with 14 bases in between. The CDR3 consists of 16 residues. CDR3 amino acids: CASSQDLSGAYNEQFF. The CDR3 nucleotides read TGCGCCAGCAGCCAGGATCTTAGCGGAGCCTACAATGAGCAGTTCTTC.

The chain employs TRBV3-1 (or the pseudogene TRBV3-2) and TRBJ2-3; 7 bases are a match to TRBD2. CDR3 size: 16 residues. Germline lookup yields CDR1 LGHDT and CDR2 YNNKEL (reference sequence). The V segment lost 4 bases and the J segment 2 bases; nucleotides outside the gene matches: 9. The CDR3 reads CASSLRAGRYTDTQYF. CDR3 coding DNA: TGTGCCAGCAGCCTTCGAGCGGGAAGGTACACAGATACGCAGTATTTT.

This rearrangement joins TRBV11-3 to TRBJ1-3; D gene ambiguous. The CDR3 extends over 13 amino acids. In germline, CDR1 is SGHNT, CDR2 YENEEA. The V end was cut by 5 bases, the J end by 4 bases, with 9 bases between. The CDR3 DNA is TGTGCCAGCAGCCCCCGAGGGGGAAACACCATATATTTT. Protein: CASSPRGGNTIYF.

The gene calls are TRBV18 and TRBJ1-4, with 8 bases identical to TRBD1. CDR3 length equals 15 residues. Germline CDR1 reads KGHSH; CDR2 reads LQKENI. V lost 3 bases to trimming and J lost 7 bases; unmatched junction nucleotides: 7. The CDR3, as DNA: TGTGCCAGCTCACCGATACAGGGGGGTGGTGAAAAACTGTTTTTT. Translating gives CASSPIQGGGEKLFF.

The chain recombines TRBV5-1 with TRBJ2-7, with D maybe TRBD2 (5 bases). V was trimmed by 0 bases and J by 1 base, leaving 11 bases between them. This CDR3 comprises 15 residues. Germline V gives CDR1 SGHRS, CDR2 YFSETQ. The CDR3 sequence: CASSLDLASSYEQYF. The CDR3 DNA follows: TGCGCCAGCAGCTTGGACCTAGCAAGTTCCTACGAGCAGTACTTC.

The rearrangement joins TRBV27 to TRBJ2-5; 8 bases map to TRBD2. The germline V gene encodes CDR1 MNHEY and CDR2 SMNVEV (reference sequence). This CDR3 is built from 19 residues. Trimming removed 5 bases from V and 4 bases from J; junction bases left unmatched: 21. DNA of the CDR3: TGTGCCAGCAGTCGCCGTGCTCCCCTTACGGGAGGGCCAGGAGAGACCCAGTACTTC. Its translation is CASSRRAPLTGGPGETQYF.

This clone was seen more than once but under ten times. This CDR3 reads CASSLMVGLNTEAFF. The DNA for the CDR3 is TGTGCCAGCAGCTTAATGGTGGGCCTGAACACTGAAGCTTTCTTT. The chain is built from TRBV7-9 and TRBJ1-1; unclear D gene. Germline CDR1 SEHNR, CDR2 FQNEAQ (reference sequence). The CDR3 sequence is 15 residues long. V was trimmed by 2 bases and J by 0 bases, leaving 10 bases between them.